This T cell receptor beta chain was profiled in a study of T cells in Graves' hyperthyroidism and ophthalmopathy. General study findings and limits: Ophthalmopathy stood apart from stable hyperthyroidism in a 13 V-J model.

RNA transcripts provided the source from which TCR beta CDR3 regions were amplified. The HTBI set primed first-round TCR CDR3 RT-PCR. TCRdb re-analysed the multiplex PCR reads in MiXCR, keeping a single row per CDR3 protein. This repertoire shows a few hundred thousand distinct CDR3 sequences, approximately 20% found once; its top ten account for about 3.7%. This CDR3 comprises 15 residues. Per the germline V gene, CDR1 is KGHDR and CDR2 is SFDVKD. V lost 5 bases to trimming and J lost 0 bases, with 13 bases between them. This clonotype has at least ten counts. Antigen specificity is unknown. The authors obtained PBMCs from 10 ml of fresh peripheral blood.

The V gene is TRBV24-1, the J gene TRBJ2-7; D call uncertain. What was sequenced was blood. The source is a woman aged 18 to 35 with Graves' hyperthyroidism. The CDR3 sequence: CATSAAVGISYEQYF. The CDR3 DNA follows: TGTGCCACCAGTGCCGCTGTCGGTATCTCCTACGAGCAGTACTTC.